This T cell receptor (beta chain) was sequenced in a study of blood T cells in healthy people across ages. Study context: In model experiments, template switching was able to capture about one barcoded beta molecule for every two T cells that were present.

A second about 7 to 11 cycle PCR used barcoded and J-beta primers. TCRdb passed the 5' RACE reads through MiXCR, listing each CDR3 protein once. The sample contains over a million distinct CDR3 sequences, around two fifths of which appear only once. Germline CDR1 reads SNHLY; CDR2 reads FYNNEI. Trimming cost V 6 bases and J 0 bases, with 9 bases left between them. This CDR3 is 14 amino acids long. This chain joins TRBV2 and TRBJ2-1; D is undetermined. The sequenced sample was blood. This clonotype was sampled from a woman between 18 and 29 years old in good health. The CDR3 DNA reads as TGTGCCAGCAGAGCGATGAGCTCCTACAATGAGCAGTTCTTC. It specifies CASRAMSSYNEQFF.